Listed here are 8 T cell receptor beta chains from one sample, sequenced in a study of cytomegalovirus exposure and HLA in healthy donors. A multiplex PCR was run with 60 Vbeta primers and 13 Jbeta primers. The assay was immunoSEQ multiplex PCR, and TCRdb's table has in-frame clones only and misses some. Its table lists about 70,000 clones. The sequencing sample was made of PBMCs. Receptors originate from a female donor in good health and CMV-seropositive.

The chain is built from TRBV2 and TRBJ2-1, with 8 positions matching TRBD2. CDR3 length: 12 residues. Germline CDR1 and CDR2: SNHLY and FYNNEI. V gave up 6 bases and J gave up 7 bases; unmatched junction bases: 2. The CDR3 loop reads CASSRGGNEQFF. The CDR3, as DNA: TGTGCCAGCAGCCGGGGGGGGAATGAGCAGTTCTTC.

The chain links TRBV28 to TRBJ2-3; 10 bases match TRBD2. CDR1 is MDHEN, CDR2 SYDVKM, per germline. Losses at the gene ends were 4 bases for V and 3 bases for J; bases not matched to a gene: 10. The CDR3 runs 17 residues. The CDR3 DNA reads TGTGCCAGCAGTTCGTCCCTAGCGGGGGAGAGAACAGATACGCAGTATTTT. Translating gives CASSSSLAGERTDTQYF.

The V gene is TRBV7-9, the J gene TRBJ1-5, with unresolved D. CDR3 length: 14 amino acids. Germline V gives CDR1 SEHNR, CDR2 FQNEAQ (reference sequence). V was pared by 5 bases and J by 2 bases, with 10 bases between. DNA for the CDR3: TGTGCCAGCAGCCCACACGGGGGCAATCAGCCCCAGCATTTT. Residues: CASSPHGGNQPQHF. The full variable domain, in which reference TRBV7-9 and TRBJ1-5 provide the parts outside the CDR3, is DTGVSQNPRHKITKRGQNVTFRCDPISEHNRLYWYRQTLGQGPEFLTYFQNEAQLEKSRLLSDRFSAERPKGSFSTLEIQRTEQGDSAMYLCASSPHGGNQPQHFGDGTRLSIL.

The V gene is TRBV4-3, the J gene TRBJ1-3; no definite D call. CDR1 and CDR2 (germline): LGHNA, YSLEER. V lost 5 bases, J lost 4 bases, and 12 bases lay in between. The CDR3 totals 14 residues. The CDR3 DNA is TGCGCCAGCAGCGTCTCTACCCTGGGAAACACCATATATTTT. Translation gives CASSVSTLGNTIYF.

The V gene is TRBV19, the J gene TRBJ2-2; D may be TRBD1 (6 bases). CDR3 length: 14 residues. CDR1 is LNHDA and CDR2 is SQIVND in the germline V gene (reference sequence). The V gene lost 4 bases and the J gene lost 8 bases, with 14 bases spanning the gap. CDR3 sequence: CASSRDNGGGELFF. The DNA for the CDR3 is TGTGCCAGTAGTAGGGACAACGGAGGAGGGGAGCTGTTTTTT. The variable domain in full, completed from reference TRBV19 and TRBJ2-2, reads DGGITQSPKYLFRKEGQNVTLSCEQNLNHDAMYWYRQDPGQGLRLIYYSQIVNDFQKGDIAEGYSVSREKKESFPLTVTSAQKNPTAFYLCASSRDNGGGELFFGEGSRLTVL.

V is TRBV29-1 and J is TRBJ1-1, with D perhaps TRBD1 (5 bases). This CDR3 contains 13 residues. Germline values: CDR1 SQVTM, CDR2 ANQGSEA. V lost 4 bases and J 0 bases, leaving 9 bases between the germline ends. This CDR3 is CSVGQRMNTEAFF. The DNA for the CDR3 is TGCAGCGTTGGACAGAGGATGAACACTGAAGCTTTCTTT.

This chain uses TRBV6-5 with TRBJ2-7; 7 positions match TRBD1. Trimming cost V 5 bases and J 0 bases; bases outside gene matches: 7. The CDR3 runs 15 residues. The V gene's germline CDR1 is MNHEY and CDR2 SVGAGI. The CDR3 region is CASSPGTVFSYEQYF. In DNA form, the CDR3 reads TGTGCCAGCAGTCCCGGGACAGTGTTCTCCTACGAGCAGTACTTC.

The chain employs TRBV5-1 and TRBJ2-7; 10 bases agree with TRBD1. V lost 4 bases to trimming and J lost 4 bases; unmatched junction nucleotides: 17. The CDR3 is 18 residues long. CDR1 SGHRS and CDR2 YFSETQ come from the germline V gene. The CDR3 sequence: CASSLGTGEDGGPYEQYF. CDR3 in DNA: TGCGCCAGCAGCCTTGGGACAGGGGAAGACGGAGGACCTTACGAGCAGTACTTC.